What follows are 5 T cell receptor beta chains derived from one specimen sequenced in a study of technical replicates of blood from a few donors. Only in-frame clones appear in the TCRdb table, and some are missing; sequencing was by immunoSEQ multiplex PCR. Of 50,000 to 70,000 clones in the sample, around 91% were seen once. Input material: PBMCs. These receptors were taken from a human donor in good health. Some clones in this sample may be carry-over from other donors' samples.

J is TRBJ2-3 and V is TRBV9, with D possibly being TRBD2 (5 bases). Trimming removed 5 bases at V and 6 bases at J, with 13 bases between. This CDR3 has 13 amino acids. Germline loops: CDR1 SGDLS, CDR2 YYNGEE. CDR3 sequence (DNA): TGTGCCAGCAGTTCCCGGGGAACTGATACGCAGTATTTT. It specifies CASSSRGTDTQYF.

The CDR3 reads CASSLRQGDYEQYF. The CDR3 DNA sequence: TGCGCCAGCAGCTTAAGACAGGGAGACTACGAGCAGTACTTC. This chain connects TRBV5-1 to TRBJ2-7, with 7 positions matching TRBD1. CDR3 length: 14 amino acids. Germline lookup yields CDR1 SGHRS and CDR2 YFSETQ. V shed 2 bases and J 3 bases; nucleotides not matched to a gene: 5.

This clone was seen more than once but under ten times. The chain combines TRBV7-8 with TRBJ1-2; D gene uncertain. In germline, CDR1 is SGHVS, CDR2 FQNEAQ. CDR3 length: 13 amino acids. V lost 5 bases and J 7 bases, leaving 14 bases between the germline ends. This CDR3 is CASSQTGFGGYTF. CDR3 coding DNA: TGTGCCAGCAGCCAAACGGGATTTGGTGGCTACACCTTC.

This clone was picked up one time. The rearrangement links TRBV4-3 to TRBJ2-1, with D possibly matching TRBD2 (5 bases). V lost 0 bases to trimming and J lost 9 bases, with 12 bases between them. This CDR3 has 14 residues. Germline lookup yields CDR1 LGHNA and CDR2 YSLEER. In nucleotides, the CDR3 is TGCGCCAGCAGCCAAGAAGCTAGCATTAGTGAGCAGTTCTTC. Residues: CASSQEASISEQFF.

The CDR3 is CASSLTFSGGVNTDTQYF. DNA for the CDR3: TGCGCCAGCAGCTTGACCTTTAGCGGGGGGGTAAACACAGATACGCAGTATTTT. The gene calls are TRBV5-1 and TRBJ2-3, with 11 bases lining up with TRBD2. Per the germline V gene, CDR1 is SGHRS and CDR2 is YFSETQ. The trim removed 1 base at V and 2 bases at J, leaving 9 bases unmatched. CDR3 size: 18 residues.